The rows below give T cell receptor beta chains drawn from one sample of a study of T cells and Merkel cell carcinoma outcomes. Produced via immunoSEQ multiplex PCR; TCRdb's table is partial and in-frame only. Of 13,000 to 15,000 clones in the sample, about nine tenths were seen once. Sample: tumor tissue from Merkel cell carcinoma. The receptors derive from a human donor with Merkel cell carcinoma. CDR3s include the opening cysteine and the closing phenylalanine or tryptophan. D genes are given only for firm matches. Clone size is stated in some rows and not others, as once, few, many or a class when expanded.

CASSLVDTQETQYF TGTGCCAGCAGCTTGGTGGACACTCAAGAGACCCAGTACTTC TRBJ2-5 TRBV5-1 . .
CASSLQTGPYGYTF TGCGCCAGCAGCTTACAAACAGGGCCCTATGGCTACACCTTC TRBJ1-2 TRBV4-1 . .
CATSRTTTGNSPLHF TGTGCCACCAGCAGAACCACAACCGGTAATTCACCCCTCCACTTT TRBJ1-6 TRBV15 . .
CASSSINGYEQYF TGTGCCAGCAGCTCGATCAACGGTTACGAGCAGTACTTC TRBJ2-7 TRBV5-6 . .
CSVQTLRDTYTYEQYF TGCAGCGTCCAAACACTACGGGACACTTATACCTACGAGCAGTACTTC TRBJ2-7 TRBV29-1 . .
CASSLSPGVANEQFF TGCGCCAGCAGCTTAAGTCCGGGGGTGGCCAATGAGCAGTTCTTC TRBJ2-1 TRBV5-1 . .
CAWSVGETQYF TGTGCCTGGAGTGTAGGGGAGACCCAGTACTTC TRBJ2-5 TRBV30 . .
CASSLAGTYQETQYF TGTGCCAGCAGCTTGGCAGGGACGTACCAAGAGACCCAGTACTTC TRBJ2-5 TRBV5-8 . .
CASSPRTGTYQETQYF TGTGCCAGCTCACCTCGGACAGGGACCTACCAAGAGACCCAGTACTTC TRBJ2-5 TRBV18 . TRBD1
CASSVDALPIYNEQFF TGTGCCAGCAGCGTAGATGCACTACCTATCTACAATGAGCAGTTCTTC TRBJ2-1 TRBV9 . .
CASSQAKTGGFSPLHF TGTGCCAGCAGCCAAGCGAAGACAGGGGGCTTTTCACCCCTCCACTTT TRBJ1-6 TRBV4-2 . TRBD1
CASSPRGGDAFF TGTGCCAGCTCACCCCGGGGCGGGGACGCTTTCTTT TRBJ1-1 TRBV18 . .
CASSEGVRSYEQYF TGTGCCAGCAGTGAAGGTGTGAGGTCCTACGAGCAGTACTTC TRBJ2-7 TRBV2 . .
CASSLGAAGEQYF TGCGCCAGCAGCTTAGGTGCGGCGGGGGAGCAGTACTTC TRBJ2-7 TRBV5-1 . .
CASSQGGSDEEQYF TGTGCCAGCTCCCAGGGGGGATCAGACGAAGAGCAGTACTTC TRBJ2-7 TRBV18 . .
CASSPLRIMRSYEQYF TGCGCCAGCAGCCCCCTTAGGATCATGAGGTCCTACGAGCAGTACTTC TRBJ2-7 TRBV4-1 . .
CASSLQGWDTQYF TGTGCCAGCAGTTTACAGGGATGGGATACGCAGTATTTT TRBJ2-3 TRBV28 . .
CASEMKRAIFTDTQYF TGTGCCAGCGAAATGAAGCGGGCCATATTCACAGATACGCAGTATTTT TRBJ2-3 TRBV7-9 . .
CASSQGLIGRAGEQYF TGCGCCAGCAGTCAGGGGTTGATCGGGAGGGCCGGAGAGCAGTACTTC TRBJ2-7 TRBV23-1 . TRBD2
CASSYSANSGNTIYF TGTGCCAGCAGTTACTCAGCCAACTCTGGAAACACCATATATTTT TRBJ1-3 TRBV6-6 . .
CASSYSGRGNSPLHF TGTGCCAGCAGTTACTCCGGACGGGGTAATTCACCCCTCCACTTT TRBJ1-6 TRBV6-6 . .
CSVDKGYNEQFF TGCAGCGTTGATAAGGGATACAATGAGCAGTTCTTC TRBJ2-1 TRBV29-1 . .
CASSLQGVYGYTF TGCGCCAGCAGCTTACAGGGTGTATATGGCTACACCTTC TRBJ1-2 TRBV5-1 . .
CASRRGYSNQLQHF TGTGCCAGCCGACGGGGCTATAGCAATCAGCTCCAGCATTTT TRBJ1-5 TRBV6-6 . .
CASSSDAKNIQYF TGTGCCAGCAGTTCGGATGCCAAAAACATTCAGTACTTC TRBJ2-4 TRBV28 once .
CASSRRGGTNEKLFF TGTGCCAGCAGTCGTAGAGGTGGCACTAATGAAAAACTGTTTTTT TRBJ1-4 TRBV25-1 . .
CASSLGTGGAGGYTF TGTGCCAGCAGCTTGGGGACAGGGGGCGCCGGGGGCTACACCTTC TRBJ1-2 TRBV7-9 . TRBD1
CASSQGVAGAGELFF TGCGCCAGCAGCCAAGGGGTAGCGGGGGCCGGGGAGCTGTTTTTT TRBJ2-2 TRBV4-3 . TRBD2
CATSRTSTGELFF TGTGCCACCAGCAGAACGAGCACCGGGGAGTTGTTTTTT TRBJ2-2 TRBV15 . .
CASSPDRGDEQFF TGTGCCAGCAGCCCTGACAGGGGAGATGAGCAGTTCTTC TRBJ2-1 TRBV14 once TRBD1
CASSPPIRGRRYNEQFF TGTGCCAGCTCACCACCGATCCGGGGACGGAGATACAATGAGCAGTTCTTC TRBJ2-1 TRBV18 . .
CASSRRGIGETQYF TGTGCCAGCAGCAGGCGGGGAATCGGGGAGACCCAGTACTTC TRBJ2-5 TRBV5-4 . .
CASSLDPGGGETQYF TGTGCCAGCAGCTTGGATCCGGGGGGGGGAGAGACCCAGTACTTC TRBJ2-5 TRBV5-4 . TRBD2
CASSYEGRSTLYGYTF TGTGCCAGCAGTTACGAGGGACGAAGTACCCTCTATGGCTACACCTTC TRBJ1-2 TRBV6-5 . .
CASSSVRATRQETQYF TGTGCCAGCAGTTCAGTCCGGGCCACACGGCAGGAGACCCAGTACTTC TRBJ2-5 TRBV28 . .
CASSQSAEAFF TGCGCCAGCAGTCAATCCGCTGAAGCTTTCTTT TRBJ1-1 TRBV23-1 . .
CAWSLPTGYEQYF TGTGCCTGGAGTTTGCCTACGGGCTACGAGCAGTACTTC TRBJ2-7 TRBV30 . .
CASSLEGRGYNEQFF TGTGCCAGCAGCTTAGAGGGCCGCGGTTACAATGAGCAGTTCTTC TRBJ2-1 TRBV7-2 . .
CAWSVRGGPDEQFF TGTGCCTGGAGTGTACGAGGGGGGCCCGATGAGCAGTTCTTC TRBJ2-1 TRBV30 . .